A single sample is the source of the 31 T cell receptor beta chains below, sequenced in a study of tumor-infiltrating lymphocytes in primary liver carcinoma. Extraction also yielded germline DNA, while blood RNA was obtained from unsorted whole blood. The template, approximately 500 ng total RNA, yielded TCR beta cDNA made with a constant-region primer. Libraries of TCR beta came from three nested multiplex PCR rounds with slightly modified ARM-PCR. Forward primers for TRBV1-TRBV30 and a C-beta reverse primer served the first two PCR rounds, at around 11 cycles each. One entry per CDR3 protein results from TCRdb running MiXCR on the multiplex PCR reads. The sample carries more than 150,000 distinct CDR3 sequences, less than 65% recorded once. The sequenced sample was peripheral blood. These receptors were obtained from a man aged 35 to 55 with primary liver carcinoma and hepatitis B virus infection.

This clonotype was observed at least ten times. The V call is TRBV12-3 or TRBV12-4, the J call TRBJ2-3; 12 nucleotides match TRBD1. V lost 11 bases and J lost 4; bases outside the gene matches: 4. The CDR3 consists of 13 residues. The CDR3 region has the DNA TGTGCCGGGGGACAGGGGGCGTCAGATACGCAGTATTTT. Its protein product is CAGGQGASDTQYF.

As regards this clonotype: A read error may be the cause here, since a much bigger clone is one base away. The CDR3 does not close with the conserved phenylalanine or tryptophan, likely indicating a read error. V gene TRBV29-1 combines with J gene TRBJ2-2; no clear D gene. Trimming took 5 bases from V and 5 from J, leaving 9 bases between them. This CDR3 is 12 amino acids long. Germline-derived CDR1 and CDR2 are SQVTM and ANQGSEA. The CDR3 bases are TGCAGCGTTCGTACAGTAACCGGGGAGCTGTTTTAT. This gives the protein CSVRTVTGELFY.

The chain combines TRBV28 with TRBJ2-7; TRBD1 matches at 8 bases. The CDR3 is made up of 16 amino acids. CDR1 is MDHEN and CDR2 is SYDVKM in the germline V gene. V gave up 2 bases and J gave up 2 bases; unmatched junction bases: 8. CDR3 sequence: CASSLPGQGGPYEQYF. The DNA for the CDR3 is TGTGCCAGCAGTTTACCTGGACAGGGAGGTCCCTACGAGCAGTACTTC.

Concerning this clonotype itself: This may be a read error: a much more frequent sequence differs by one nucleotide. The J gene is TRBJ2-7, the V gene TRBV29-1, with 8 nucleotides matching TRBD2. V shed 4 bases, J shed 1 base, and the junction held 6 bases outside the gene matches. The CDR3 has 14 residues. CDR1 and CDR2 from the germline V gene are SQVTM and ANQGSEA. For the CDR3, the DNA is TGCAGCGTTGTTGAGCGGGGGAGATCCTACGAGCAGTACTTC. This translates into CSVVERGRSYEQYF.

About this clonotype: The germline gene is not matched at one end of the junction; a read error may be the cause. J is TRBJ2-1 and V is TRBV11-2; weak D call: TRBD2 (6 bases). Germline assignment: CDR1 SGHAT and CDR2 FQNNGV. The CDR3 runs 21 residues. The CDR3, as DNA: TGTGCCAACAGCTTAGACGGGACTGGCGGGATGTTCCTTAGTTCCTACAATGAGCAGTTCTTC. Amino acid sequence: CANSLDGTGGMFLSSYNEQFF.

The V and J genes are TRBV4-1 and TRBJ2-7, with TRBD2 matching 8 bases. Germline assignment: CDR1 MGHRA and CDR2 YSYEKL. This CDR3 comprises 16 residues. Unmatched junction bases numbered 12, after V lost 3 bases and J lost 5 bases. The CDR3 loop reads CASSQGAGGRNHEQYF. CDR3 sequence (DNA): TGCGCCAGCAGCCAGGGGGCTGGCGGGAGGAATCACGAGCAGTACTTC.

Worth noting for this clonotype: Given a much more abundant clone one base away, this may be a read error. The J gene is TRBJ1-2, the V gene TRBV4-1; tentatively, D is TRBD1 (5 bases). Trimming stripped 5 bases from V and 8 bases from J, with 18 bases between. The length of the CDR3 is 14 residues. The germline V gene encodes CDR1 MGHRA and CDR2 YSYEKL. The CDR3 DNA is TGCGCCAGCAGCTCGCCGAGACAGCTGAGGGGCTACACCTTC. This encodes CASSSPRQLRGYTF.

Points on this clonotype: At one end, the junction sequence differs from germline, possibly due to a read error. The rearrangement joins TRBV30 to TRBJ2-2, with 7 bases that match TRBD2. The length of the CDR3 is 16 residues. Germline V gene sequence: CDR1 GTSNPN, CDR2 SVGIG (reference sequence). CDR3 sequence (DNA): TGTGCCTGGAGTGGCCGGGACTACCTAAACACCGGGGAGCGGTTTTTT. As protein: CAWSGRDYLNTGERFF.

At least ten counts were recorded for this clonotype. V and J are TRBV4-1 and TRBJ2-7; D remains ambiguous. The germline V gene has CDR1 MGHRA and CDR2 YSYEKL. V lost 1 base and J lost 0, with 7 bases in between. There are 14 residues in the CDR3. CDR3 sequence: CASSQGHDSYEQYF. As DNA, the CDR3 is TGCGCCAGCAGCCAAGGGCACGACTCCTACGAGCAGTACTTC.

In this sample, this clonotype turned up once. V is TRBV4-1 and J is TRBJ2-2; 10 bases align to TRBD2. The trim removed 3 bases at V and 3 bases at J, leaving 7 bases unmatched. The length of the CDR3 is 17 residues. In germline, CDR1 is MGHRA, CDR2 YSYEKL. The CDR3 reads CASSQNPSGSDTGELFF. The CDR3, as DNA: TGCGCCAGCAGCCAGAATCCTAGCGGGAGTGACACCGGGGAGCTGTTTTTT.

On this clonotype: A much bigger clone sits one base away, suggesting this may be a read error. J is TRBJ1-2 and V is TRBV29-1; no reliable D call. The CDR3 covers 13 residues. Germline V CDR1 and CDR2: SQVTM, ANQGSEA. Trimming stripped 4 bases from V and 0 bases from J, with 9 bases between. The CDR3 sequence: CSVATLPNYGYTF. Here the CDR3 DNA reads TGCAGCGTTGCGACCCTCCCTAACTATGGCTACACCTTC.

This clonotype has more than one count but fewer than ten. The chain has TRBV12-3 or TRBV12-4 and TRBJ2-3; D unclear. The CDR3 loop spans 14 amino acids. Trimming left V 6 bases short and J 1 base short, with 11 bases between. The CDR3 sequence: CASRALGGTDTQYF. CDR3 nucleotides: TGTGCCAGCAGAGCCCTTGGGGGCACAGATACGCAGTATTTT.

The chain combines TRBV28 with TRBJ2-4; TRBD1 might be the D (6 bases). Deletions cut 10 bases from V and 2 bases from J, with 18 bases between. The CDR3 consists of 15 residues. Germline CDR1 and CDR2: MDHEN and SYDVKM. In DNA, the CDR3 is TGTGCCACCAACCACAACCAGGGGACCAAAAACATTCAGTACTTC. Its protein is CATNHNQGTKNIQYF. Full variable domain (rest looked up from reference TRBV28 and TRBJ2-4): DVKVTQSSRYLVKRTGEKVFLECVQDMDHENMFWYRQDPGLGLRLIYFSYDVKMKEKGDIPEGYSVSREKKERFSLILESASTNQTSMYLCATNHNQGTKNIQYFGAGTRLSVL.

This clonotype was counted many times. The rearrangement joins TRBV7-8 to TRBJ2-7; TRBD1 matches 11 bases. This CDR3 region has 16 residues. The V gene's germline CDR1 is SGHVS and CDR2 FQNEAQ. With 5 bases clipped from V and 6 bases from J, the junction kept 12 bases outside the gene matches. The CDR3, as DNA: TGTGCCAGCAGCCCACAGGGTCGGACAGGGGGCTCCGAGCAGTACTTC. Its translation: CASSPQGRTGGSEQYF.

The V and J genes are TRBV10-2 and TRBJ1-2; no definite D call. Trimming cost V 3 bases and J 5 bases, with 10 bases left between them. The CDR3 extends over 13 amino acids. Germline CDR1 and CDR2: WSHSY and SAAADI. CDR3 DNA sequence: TGCGCCAGCAGTGAAGAGGGAAAGTATGGCTACACCTTC. Its protein is CASSEEGKYGYTF.

A note on this clonotype: The germline gene is not matched at one end of the junction; a read error may be the cause. This chain uses TRBV10-1 with TRBJ1-4, with D perhaps matching TRBD1 (5 bases). Germline CDR1 reads WNHNN; CDR2 reads SYGVQD (reference sequence). The CDR3 covers 12 residues. In DNA form, the CDR3 reads TGCGCCAGCAGTGACGGGCAGGGAAAACTGCTTTTT. Translated: CASSDGQGKLLF.

Of note for this clonotype: A much larger clone lies a single base off, so this may be a read error. The rearrangement uses TRBV11-2 and TRBJ2-2; the D gene is possibly TRBD2 (5 bases). V was shortened by 5 bases and J by 6 bases, with 22 bases between the two germline ends. This CDR3 region has 17 residues. Germline-derived CDR1 and CDR2 are SGHAT and FQNNGV. CDR3 bases: TGTGCCAGCAGCCCTACGGTCCTTGATGTTAGCGCCGGGGAGCTGTTTTTT. Amino acids: CASSPTVLDVSAGELFF.

Note on this clonotype: One junction end disagrees with the germline gene, perhaps due to a read error. This chain connects TRBV4-1 to TRBJ2-3, with 7 bases identical to TRBD2. Germline V gene sequence: CDR1 MGHRA, CDR2 YSYEKL. This CDR3 region has 15 residues. CDR3 region: CASSKEPSGTGTQYF. In nucleotides, the CDR3 is TGCGCCAGCAGCAAAGAACCTAGCGGCACAGGTACGCAGTATTTT.

The chain has TRBV5-1 and TRBJ2-3; 8 nucleotides match TRBD1. The V segment lost 0 bases and the J segment 1 base; nucleotides outside the gene matches: 7. From germline, CDR1 is SGHRS and CDR2 YFSETQ. The CDR3 is made up of 17 amino acids. CDR3 sequence: CASSLVAGQGRTDTQYF. CDR3 coding DNA: TGCGCCAGCAGCTTGGTTGCTGGACAGGGCCGCACAGATACGCAGTATTTT.

The chain is built from TRBV6-5 and TRBJ1-4; no definite D call. Trimming pared 6 bases from V and 3 bases from J, leaving 8 bases between. The CDR3 covers 13 residues. Per the germline V gene, CDR1 is MNHEY and CDR2 is SVGAGI. For the CDR3, the DNA is TGTGCCAGCAGGGGAGGGCCTAATGAAAAACTGTTTTTT. Residues: CASRGGPNEKLFF.

With respect to this clonotype: At one end the junction does not follow the germline gene, possibly because of a read error. The chain has TRBV10-3 and TRBJ2-1; D is uncertain. The CDR3 sequence is 14 residues long. Germline CDR1 is ENHRY and CDR2 is SYGVKD. The DNA for the CDR3 is TGTGCCATCAATGAGTGCGGCCCCTACAATGAGCAGTTCTTC. Protein: CAINECGPYNEQFF.

A note on this clonotype: In this CDR3 the conserved last residue, phenylalanine or tryptophan, is missing, so a read error is likely. The chain carries TRBV11-2 and TRBJ2-3; perhaps D is TRBD1 or TRBD2 (6 bases each). Germline CDR1 is SGHAT and CDR2 is FQNNGV. The CDR3 has 13 residues. The CDR3 here is CASSLRDTETQYI. The CDR3 nucleotides are TGTGCCAGCAGCTTGCGGGACACAGAAACGCAGTATATT.

The genes are TRBV4-2 and TRBJ2-5; perhaps TRBD2 as D (6 bases). The ends were cut back, 2 bases at V and 4 bases at J, with 11 bases in the middle. CDR1 is LGHNA and CDR2 is YNFKEQ in the germline V gene. This CDR3 is 14 amino acids long. CDR3 in DNA: TGTGCCAGCAGCCAATCTAGCGCCTCAGAGACCCAGTACTTC. Its protein is CASSQSSASETQYF.

This clonotype was seen a handful of times. The J gene is TRBJ2-7, the V gene TRBV6-1, with a possible D match to TRBD1 (6 bases). V lost 7 bases and J lost 2, with 15 bases in between. Germline CDR1 reads MNHNS; CDR2 reads SASEGT. This CDR3 is 14 amino acids long. The CDR3 nucleotides are TGTGCCAGCAACTTCGGGACATTGACCTACGAGCAGTACTTC. Translation gives CASNFGTLTYEQYF.

Remarks on this clonotype: The junction does not match germline at one end; this may be a read error. The chain links TRBV29-1 to TRBJ2-7, with TRBD2 matching over 8 bases. Per the germline V gene, CDR1 is SQVTM and CDR2 is ANQGSEA. This CDR3 comprises 15 residues. DNA of the CDR3: TGCAGCGTTTCGACAGCGGGAGACCTCTCCTACGGGCAGTACTTT. This encodes CSVSTAGDLSYGQYF.

This chain joins TRBV29-1 and TRBJ1-4; D gene ambiguous. This CDR3 has 14 residues. In germline, CDR1 is SQVTM, CDR2 ANQGSEA. V shed 6 bases and J shed 7 bases, with 18 bases lying between them. For the CDR3, the DNA is TGCAGCGTGAGGGAAGCGGGTCGAGGTGAAAAACTGTTTTTT. Encoded protein: CSVREAGRGEKLFF. The full variable domain, its missing parts supplied by reference TRBV29-1 and TRBJ1-4, is SAVISQKPSRDICQRGTSLTIQCQVDSQVTMMFWYRQQPGQSLTLIATANQGSEATYESGFVIDKFPISRPNLTFSTLTVSNMSPEDSSIYLCSVREAGRGEKLFFGSGTQLSVL.

This clonotype was recorded only once. The rearrangement uses TRBV14 and TRBJ2-1; no clear D gene. V dropped 4 bases and J dropped 6 bases, with 10 bases sitting between them. Germline CDR1 and CDR2: SGHDN and FVKESK. The CDR3 runs 13 residues. CDR3 nucleotides: TGTGCCAGCAGCCTCGCCAGGAGCAATGAGCAGTTCTTC. It translates to CASSLARSNEQFF.

On this clonotype: An end of the junction differs from the germline gene, which may be a read error. The gene calls are TRBV29-1 and TRBJ2-2; TRBD2 aligns across 7 bases. The germline V gene has CDR1 SQVTM and CDR2 ANQGSEA. This CDR3 region has 15 residues. In nucleotides, the CDR3 is TGCAGCGCCTCTTCGCGGGGGTCGAACACCGGGGAGCTATTTTTT. It specifies CSASSRGSNTGELFF.

This clonotype was detected a few times. V usage is TRBV12-3 or TRBV12-4 and J usage is TRBJ2-2; D is perhaps TRBD1 (5 bases). The V end lost 6 bases, the J end lost 3 bases, and 11 bases lay between the germline ends. The CDR3 is 14 residues long. The DNA of the CDR3 is TGTGCCAGCAGCCCCGACAGATACACCGGGGAGCTGTTTTTT. Its translation is CASSPDRYTGELFF.

There are a few counts of this clonotype. The chain has TRBV7-8 and TRBJ2-7, with a possible D match to TRBD1 (5 bases). Germline V gives CDR1 SGHVS, CDR2 FQNEAQ. Trimming pared 2 bases from V and 2 bases from J, leaving 7 bases between. CDR3 length equals 13 residues. The CDR3 is CASSLRQTYEQYF. The CDR3 DNA is TGTGCCAGCAGCTTAAGACAGACCTACGAGCAGTACTTC.

The chain combines TRBV6-5 with TRBJ2-5, with D possibly matching TRBD1 (5 bases). The germline V gene has CDR1 MNHEY and CDR2 SVGAGI. This CDR3 comprises 13 residues. V gave up 8 bases and J gave up 4 bases, with 14 bases separating them. CDR3 sequence reads: CASPLQGGETQYF. Written as DNA, the CDR3 is TGTGCCAGCCCACTCCAGGGCGGAGAGACCCAGTACTTC.